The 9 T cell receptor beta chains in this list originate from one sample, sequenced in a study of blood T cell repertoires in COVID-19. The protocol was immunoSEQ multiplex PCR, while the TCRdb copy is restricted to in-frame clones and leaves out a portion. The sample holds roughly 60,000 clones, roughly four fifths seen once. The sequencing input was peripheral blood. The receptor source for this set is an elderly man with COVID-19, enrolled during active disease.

The CDR3 region is CASSGSTDTQYF. The CDR3, as DNA: TGTGCCAGCTCAGGGAGCACAGATACGCAGTATTTT. This chain joins TRBV7-9 and TRBJ2-3; maybe TRBD1 (5 bases). Trimming removed 8 bases at V and 0 bases at J, with 6 bases between. The CDR3 sequence is 12 residues long. Germline lookup yields CDR1 SEHNR and CDR2 FQNEAQ (reference sequence).

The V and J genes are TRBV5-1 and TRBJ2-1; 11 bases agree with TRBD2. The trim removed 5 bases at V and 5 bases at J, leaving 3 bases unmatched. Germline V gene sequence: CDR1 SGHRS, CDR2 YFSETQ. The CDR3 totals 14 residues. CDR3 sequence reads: CASSGTSGHNEQFF. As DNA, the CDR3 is TGCGCCAGCAGTGGGACTAGCGGTCACAATGAGCAGTTCTTC.

The CDR3 loop reads CAISPGLAGITDTQYF. The CDR3 DNA is TGTGCCATCTCTCCTGGACTAGCGGGGATCACAGATACGCAGTATTTT. The gene calls are TRBV3-1 (or the pseudogene TRBV3-2) and TRBJ2-3; 12 bases fit TRBD2. Per the germline V gene, CDR1 is LGHDT and CDR2 is YNNKEL (reference sequence). The CDR3 contains 16 residues. With 10 bases clipped from V and 2 bases from J, the junction kept 10 bases outside the gene matches.

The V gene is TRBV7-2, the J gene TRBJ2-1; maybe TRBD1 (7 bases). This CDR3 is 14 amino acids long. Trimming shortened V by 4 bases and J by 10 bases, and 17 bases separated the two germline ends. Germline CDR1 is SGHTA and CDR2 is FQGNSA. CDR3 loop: CASSSRDSRGEQFF. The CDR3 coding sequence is TGTGCCAGCAGCTCCCGGGACAGTCGGGGGGAGCAGTTCTTC. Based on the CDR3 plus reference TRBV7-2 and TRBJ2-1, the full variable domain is GAGVSQSPSNKVTEKGKDVELRCDPISGHTALYWYRQSLGQGLEFLIYFQGNSAPDKSGLPSDRFSAERTGGSVSTLTIQRTQQEDSAVYLCASSSRDSRGEQFFGPGTRLTVL.

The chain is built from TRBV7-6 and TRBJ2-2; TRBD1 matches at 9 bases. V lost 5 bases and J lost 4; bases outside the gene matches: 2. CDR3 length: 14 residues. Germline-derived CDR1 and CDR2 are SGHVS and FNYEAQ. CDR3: CASSRTGATGELFF. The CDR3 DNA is TGTGCCAGCAGCCGGACAGGGGCCACCGGGGAGCTGTTTTTT.

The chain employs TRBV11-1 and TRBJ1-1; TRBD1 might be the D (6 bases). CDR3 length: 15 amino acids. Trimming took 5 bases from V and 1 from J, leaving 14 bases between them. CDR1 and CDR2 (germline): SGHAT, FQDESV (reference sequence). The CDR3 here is CASSTTGTQNTEAFF. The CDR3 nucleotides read TGTGCCAGCAGCACCACCGGGACACAGAACACTGAAGCTTTCTTT.

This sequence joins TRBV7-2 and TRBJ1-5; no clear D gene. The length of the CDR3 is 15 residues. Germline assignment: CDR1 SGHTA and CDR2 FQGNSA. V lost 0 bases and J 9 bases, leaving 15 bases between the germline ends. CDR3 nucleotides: TGTGCCAGCAGCTTAGCGGGAGCCTACGCAGGGCCCCAGCATTTT. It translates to CASSLAGAYAGPQHF.

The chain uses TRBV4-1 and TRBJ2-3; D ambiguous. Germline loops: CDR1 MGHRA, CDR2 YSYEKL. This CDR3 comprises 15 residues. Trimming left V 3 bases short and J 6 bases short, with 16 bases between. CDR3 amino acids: CASSQVLTHEDTQYF. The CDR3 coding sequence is TGCGCCAGCAGCCAGGTACTCACCCATGAGGATACGCAGTATTTT.

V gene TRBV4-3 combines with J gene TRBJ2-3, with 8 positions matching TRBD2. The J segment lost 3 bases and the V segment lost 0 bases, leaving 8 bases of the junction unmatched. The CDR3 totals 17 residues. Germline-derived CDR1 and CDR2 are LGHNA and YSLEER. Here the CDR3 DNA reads TGCGCCAGCAGCCAAGATAGGGCCAGCGGGAGTACAGATACGCAGTATTTT. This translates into CASSQDRASGSTDTQYF.